Listed below are T cell receptor beta chains from one sample, sequenced in a study of untreated major depressive disorder. Data came from immunoSEQ multiplex PCR; TCRdb stores just in-frame clones and leaves some out. The sample lists about 20,000 clones, 92% occurring once. Sample: CD4+ T cells from PBMCs. The receptor set was obtained from a woman between 40 and 55 years old with major depressive disorder. The CDR3 runs from the conserved cysteine through the conserved F or W. Size is omitted from some rows. Given values are once, few, many or a class for expanded clones.

cdr3_aa	v_call	j_call	cdr3_length	clone_size
CASSLELTGETQYF	TRBV5-6	TRBJ2-5	14	.
CASRGDQETQYF	TRBV25-1	TRBJ2-5	12	.
CASSEEGTAYEQYF	TRBV2	TRBJ2-7	14	.
CASSVEGGRTDTQYF	TRBV9	TRBJ2-3	15	few
CAWSRAGTHQPQHF	TRBV30	TRBJ1-5	14	.
CASSVDGELFF	TRBV9	TRBJ2-2	11	.
CASSSLGQGWTEAFF	TRBV9	TRBJ1-1	15	.
CAWSRTLQLSGNTIYF	TRBV30	TRBJ1-3	16	.
CAISERGNYGYTF	TRBV10-3	TRBJ1-2	13	.
CATSSLGETQYF	TRBV15	TRBJ2-5	12	once
CSVDNGYTF	TRBV29-1	TRBJ1-2	9	.
CASSLISSYEQYF	TRBV7-8	TRBJ2-7	13	.
CASSEGYSDQPQHF	TRBV2	TRBJ1-5	14	.
CASSPTSGGLETQYF	TRBV5-1	TRBJ2-5	15	.
CAWSRGGGLTDTQYF	TRBV30	TRBJ2-3	15	.
CASSLLAGELFF	TRBV5-1	TRBJ2-2	12	.
CASSPPIGRGGDEQFF	TRBV13	TRBJ2-1	16	.
CASSVASSYNSPLHF	TRBV9	TRBJ1-6	15	.
CASRLDSPGNTIYF	TRBV2	TRBJ1-3	14	.
CASSLSGREGTQYF	TRBV5-1	TRBJ2-5	14	.
CASSIDWQQSSYNSPLHF	TRBV19	TRBJ1-6	18	.
CASSLVQGRNEKLFF	TRBV7-6	TRBJ1-4	15	.
CASSLDSGQAVSYNSPLHF	TRBV11-3	TRBJ1-6	19	.
CASSSYLISGNTIYF	TRBV6-5	TRBJ1-3	15	.
CASKITGGTGELFF	TRBV6-5	TRBJ2-2	14	once
CAIKPGQGRENTEAFF	TRBV10-3	TRBJ1-1	16	.
CASGPGTSGGVDTQYF	TRBV12-5	TRBJ2-3	16	.
CSVEETGRSYGYTF	TRBV29-1	TRBJ1-2	14	.
CAWSHSGANVLTF	TRBV30	TRBJ2-6	13	.
CASSVLVTSGSEQFF	TRBV9	TRBJ2-1	15	.
CASSTRTGWDTQYF	TRBV11-2	TRBJ2-3	14	.
CASSLAVRGANTGELFF	TRBV7-2	TRBJ2-2	17	.
CASSVSGGVFGEQFF	TRBV9	TRBJ2-1	15	.
CASSFRQLSGNTIYF	TRBV11-3	TRBJ1-3	15	.
CAWSSSGPEAFF	TRBV30	TRBJ1-1	12	.
CASSLGQHGSEKLFF	TRBV5-1	TRBJ1-4	15	.
CSVLPGQFTSNYGYTF	TRBV29-1	TRBJ1-2	16	.
CASSVGQFNQPQHF	TRBV11-2	TRBJ1-5	14	.
CASDRGRGETQYF	TRBV2	TRBJ2-5	13	.
CSVTQPRQGANYGYTF	TRBV29-1	TRBJ1-2	16	.
CASSWTAANTGELFF	TRBV5-5	TRBJ2-2	15	.
CASSELLAGYNEQFF	TRBV2	TRBJ2-1	15	.
CASSVEGGSYNSPLHF	TRBV9	TRBJ1-6	16	.
CAWSLGARDSPLHF	TRBV30	TRBJ1-6	14	.
CASSEDPLSEYF	TRBV6-4	TRBJ2-7	12	.
CASKVSRGRPPYEQYF	TRBV27	TRBJ2-7	16	once
CSVGENTEAFF	TRBV29-1	TRBJ1-1	11	.
CASSLRREPTDTQYF	TRBV7-9	TRBJ2-3	15	.
CASSLGPRQGQETQYF	TRBV7-2	TRBJ2-5	16	.
CAWSAKGRAGTDTQYF	TRBV30	TRBJ2-3	16	.
CASRVGGGKNTEAFF	TRBV5-1	TRBJ1-1	15	.
CASSQKNGEWAKNIQYF	TRBV4-3	TRBJ2-4	17	.
CASIGGLAGTGELFF	TRBV2	TRBJ2-2	15	.
CASRLTGSAGYTF	TRBV6-1	TRBJ1-2	13	.
CASALGGGLGYGYTF	TRBV5-1	TRBJ1-2	15	.
CSVRDSSIANYGYTF	TRBV29-1	TRBJ1-2	15	once
CASAAGTGGSFFSGNTIYF	TRBV2	TRBJ1-3	19	.
CASSSGSSYNSPLHF	TRBV6-5	TRBJ1-6	15	.
CASSVNALRGETQYF	TRBV2	TRBJ2-5	15	.
CASSPQTGPTSYEQYF	TRBV7-8	TRBJ2-7	16	.